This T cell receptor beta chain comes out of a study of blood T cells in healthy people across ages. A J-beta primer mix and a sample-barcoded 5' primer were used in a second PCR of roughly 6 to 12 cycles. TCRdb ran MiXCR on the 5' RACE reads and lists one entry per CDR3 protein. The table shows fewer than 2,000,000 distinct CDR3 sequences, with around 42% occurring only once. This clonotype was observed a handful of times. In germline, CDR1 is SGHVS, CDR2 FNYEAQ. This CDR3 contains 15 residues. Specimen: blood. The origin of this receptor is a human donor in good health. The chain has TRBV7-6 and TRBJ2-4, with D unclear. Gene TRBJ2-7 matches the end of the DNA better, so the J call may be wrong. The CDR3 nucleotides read TGTGCCAGCAGCTTAAGTCGAAAGGGTGGGTACGAGCAGTACTTC. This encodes CASSLSRKGGYEQYF.